The text below deals with one T cell receptor (beta chain). This entry is derived from a study of low-dose radiotherapy and immunotherapy resistance in tumors. The CDR3 runs to 12 residues. V was pared by 3 bases and J by 13 bases, with 13 bases between. With TRAV- and TRBV-specific primers, first-strand cDNA was made, covering the alpha and beta chains. Over roughly 19 PCR cycles, TCRs were amplified from a constant-region primer and V-primer adapter. From the reads, TCRdb called clonotypes with MiXCR, one entry per CDR3 protein. The table has tens of thousands of distinct CDR3 sequences, roughly a tenth seen once. Documented time point: before trial treatment.

The V gene is TRBV12-3 or TRBV12-4, the J gene TRBJ2-1; D not certain. The input for sequencing was PBMCs, taken before treatment. The TCR was taken from a male donor with prostate cancer. CDR3 bases: TGTGCCAGCAGTTTTGGGGAAGAGACCCAGTTCTTC. The encoded protein is CASSFGEETQFF.